The clone carrying this TCR beta chain is a singleton in its sample. Its target is unknown. The repertoire was sequenced with immunoSEQ multiplex PCR; TCRdb's copy has only in-frame clones and lacks some. The sample comprises around 100,000 clones, roughly 90% of which are singletons, and approximately 1.1% rests with the top ten. The CDR3 is 14 residues long. Trimming shortened V by 4 bases and J by 2 bases, and 13 bases separated the two germline ends. Germline V gene data show CDR1 as SGDLS and CDR2 as YYNGEE. This record comes from a study of T cell responses to AZD1222 COVID-19 vaccine. Broader study findings: Spike-spanning, vaccine-associated CD4 TCRs were dominant at 160-218 and 743-854. Spike-specific TCR breadth and depth were elevated following two AZD1222 doses. Sampled repertoires all dated from after the peak T cell response.

The V call is TRBV9, the J call TRBJ2-7; D not certain. The TCR originated in an adult in good health. The specimen was peripheral blood, collected on day 0 of AZD1222 vaccination. The chain's CDR3 is CASSPRFETYEQYF. DNA of the CDR3: TGTGCCAGCAGCCCCCGGTTTGAAACCTACGAGCAGTACTTC.